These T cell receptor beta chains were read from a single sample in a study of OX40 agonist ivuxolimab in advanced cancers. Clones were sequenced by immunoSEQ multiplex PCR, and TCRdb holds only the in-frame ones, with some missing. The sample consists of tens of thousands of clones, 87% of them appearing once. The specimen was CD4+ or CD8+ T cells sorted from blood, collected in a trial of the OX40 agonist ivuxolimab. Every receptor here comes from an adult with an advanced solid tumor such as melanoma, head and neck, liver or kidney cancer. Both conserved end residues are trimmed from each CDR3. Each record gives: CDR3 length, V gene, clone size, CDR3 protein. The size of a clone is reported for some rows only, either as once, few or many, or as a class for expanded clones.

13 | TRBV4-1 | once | ASSQAPTTSYEQY
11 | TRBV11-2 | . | ASSLDRMGEQF
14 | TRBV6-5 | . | ASSYWGTSGRNEQF
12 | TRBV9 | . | ASSRNRGKETQY
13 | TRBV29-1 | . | SVEATGVSYNEQF
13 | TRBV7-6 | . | ASSLYAGEPDTQY
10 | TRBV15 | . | ATSIRGTEAF
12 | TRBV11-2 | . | ASSQNRGQETQY
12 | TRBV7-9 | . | ASAREGRTDTQY
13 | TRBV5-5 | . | ASSWGGWSEETQY
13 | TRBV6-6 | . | ASSRAGGSNQPQH
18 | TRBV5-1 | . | ASSPRGGLAGGLSTGELF